These 8 T cell receptor beta chains were all obtained from the same sample, sequenced in a study of technical replicates of blood from a few donors. Clones were sequenced by immunoSEQ multiplex PCR, and TCRdb holds only the in-frame ones, with some missing. The table records roughly 70,000 clones, 95% to 98% of them present only once. Sequencing was done on a sample of T cells isolated from PBMCs. These receptors were taken from a human donor in good health.

Worth noting for this clone: Other DNA sequences of this sample code for an identical CDR3. This sequence joins TRBV28 and TRBJ2-7; D is uncertain. Per the germline V gene, CDR1 is MDHEN and CDR2 is SYDVKM. The germline V and J ends were trimmed by 9 bases and 0 bases, with 9 bases remaining between them. The CDR3 covers 12 residues. The CDR3 DNA is TGTGCCAGTTCCCCAAACTCCTACGAGCAGTACTTC. It translates to CASSPNSYEQYF. The whole variable domain, remainder taken from reference TRBV28 and TRBJ2-7, is DVKVTQSSRYLVKRTGEKVFLECVQDMDHENMFWYRQDPGLGLRLIYFSYDVKMKEKGDIPEGYSVSREKKERFSLILESASTNQTSMYLCASSPNSYEQYFGPGTRLTVT.

The CDR3 protein is CASSEPGVFAQPQHF. The CDR3 DNA reads TGTGCCAGCAGTGAACCAGGGGTTTTCGCTCAGCCCCAGCATTTT. This sequence joins TRBV25-1 and TRBJ1-5; D might be TRBD1 (6 bases). The V end was cut by 2 bases, the J end by 6 bases, with 14 bases between. Germline V CDR1 and CDR2: MGHDK, SYGVNS. The CDR3 runs to 15 residues.

The chain joins TRBV2 to TRBJ2-7, with 11 nucleotides matching TRBD1. The CDR3 loop spans 20 amino acids. Germline CDR1 is SNHLY and CDR2 is FYNNEI. Germline trimming cut 0 bases from V and 1 base from J; bases unmatched to any gene: 14. The CDR3 loop reads CASSEAVGQGALWVSYEQYF. The CDR3 DNA is TGTGCCAGCAGTGAAGCGGTAGGACAGGGGGCGCTTTGGGTATCCTACGAGCAGTACTTC.

The chain couples TRBV6-1 to TRBJ1-5; D uncertain. CDR1 and CDR2 from the germline V gene are MNHNS and SASEGT. Trimming removed 4 bases from V and 7 bases from J, with 11 bases in between. There are 13 residues in the CDR3. CDR3 protein: CASSAIEEQPQHF. The CDR3 DNA is TGTGCCAGCAGTGCGATCGAGGAACAGCCCCAGCATTTT.

In nucleotides, the CDR3 is TGTGCCAGTAGTGTGGGACAGCTAATTCAGCCCCAGCATTTT. This gives the protein CASSVGQLIQPQHF. The gene calls are TRBV19 and TRBJ1-5, with 7 bases fitting TRBD1. Per germline, CDR1 LNHDA and CDR2 SQIVND (reference sequence). The CDR3 spans 14 residues. Trimming cost V 5 bases and J 6 bases; bases outside gene matches: 7.

The J gene is TRBJ2-1, the V gene TRBV19; 9 nucleotides line up with TRBD1. The CDR3 is 16 amino acids. V lost 5 bases to trimming and J lost 0 bases; unmatched junction nucleotides: 5. Germline loops: CDR1 LNHDA, CDR2 SQIVND (reference sequence). The CDR3: CASSYGDRVSYNEQFF. The CDR3 DNA sequence: TGTGCCAGTAGTTATGGGGACAGGGTCTCCTACAATGAGCAGTTCTTC.

The J gene is TRBJ2-1, the V gene TRBV6-5; TRBD2 agrees at 10 bases. CDR1 is MNHEY, CDR2 SVGAGI, per germline. V trimming: 10 bases; J trimming: 4 bases; junction bases outside the gene matches: 7. There are 14 residues in the CDR3. CDR3 sequence: CATQTSGDYNEQFF. The CDR3 bases are TGTGCCACCCAAACTAGCGGGGATTACAATGAGCAGTTCTTC.

The V and J genes are TRBV25-1 and TRBJ2-1, with D unresolved. V gave up 5 bases and J gave up 6 bases, with 5 bases separating them. The CDR3 has 11 residues. Germline V gene data show CDR1 as MGHDK and CDR2 as SYGVNS. The CDR3 here is CASSNSNEQFF. In DNA, the CDR3 is TGTGCCAGCAGTAATAGCAATGAGCAGTTCTTC.